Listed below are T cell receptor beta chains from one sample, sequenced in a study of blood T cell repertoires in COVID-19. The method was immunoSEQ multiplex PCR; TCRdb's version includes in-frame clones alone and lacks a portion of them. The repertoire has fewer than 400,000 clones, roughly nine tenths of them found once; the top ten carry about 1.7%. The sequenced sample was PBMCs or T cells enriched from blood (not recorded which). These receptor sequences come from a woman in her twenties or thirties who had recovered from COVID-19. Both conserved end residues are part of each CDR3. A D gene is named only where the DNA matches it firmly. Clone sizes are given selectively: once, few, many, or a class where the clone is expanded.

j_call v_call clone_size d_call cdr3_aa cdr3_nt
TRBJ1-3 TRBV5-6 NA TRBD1 CASSFGSGGHTIYF TGTGCCAGCAGCTTTGGGTCAGGGGGCCACACCATATATTTT
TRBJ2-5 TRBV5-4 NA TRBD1 CASSLGQGGQETQYF TGTGCCAGCAGCCTTGGACAGGGGGGCCAAGAGACCCAGTACTTC
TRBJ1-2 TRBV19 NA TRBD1 CASSIDPAGGDYGYTF TGTGCCAGTAGTATAGATCCGGCAGGGGGTGACTATGGCTACACCTTC
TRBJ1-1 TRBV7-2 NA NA CASSLGPWRTNTEAFF TGTGCCAGCAGCTTGGGGCCCTGGCGGACGAACACTGAAGCTTTCTTT
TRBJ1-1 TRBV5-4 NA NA CASSLATEAFF TGTGCCAGCAGCTTGGCGACTGAAGCTTTCTTT
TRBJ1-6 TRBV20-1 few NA CSASARISYNSPLHF TGCAGTGCTAGTGCTAGGATCTCCTATAATTCACCCCTCCACTTT
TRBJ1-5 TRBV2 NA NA CASSEDSMGGQPQHF TGTGCCAGCAGTGAAGACAGTATGGGCGGGCAGCCCCAGCATTTT
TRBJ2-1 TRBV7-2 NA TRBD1 CASRDRENEQFF TGTGCCAGCCGGGACAGGGAAAATGAGCAGTTCTTC
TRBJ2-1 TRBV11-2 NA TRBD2 CASSLGTSGSHEQFF TGTGCCAGCAGCCTGGGGACTAGCGGGAGTCATGAGCAGTTCTTC
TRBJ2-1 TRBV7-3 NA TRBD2 CASSLMTSGRNEQFF TGTGCCAGCAGCTTAATGACTAGCGGGAGGAATGAGCAGTTCTTC
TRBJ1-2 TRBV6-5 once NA CASSNTGHYGYTF TGTGCCAGCAGTAATACAGGCCACTATGGCTACACCTTC
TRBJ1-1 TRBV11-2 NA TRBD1 CASSLAGQGATEAFF TGTGCCAGCAGCCTTGCCGGACAGGGGGCCACTGAAGCTTTCTTT
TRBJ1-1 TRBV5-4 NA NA CASSLSPGTEAFF TGTGCCAGCAGCTTGTCCCCCGGCACTGAAGCTTTCTTT
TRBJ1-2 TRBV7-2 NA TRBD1 CASSSEGAGGYTF TGTGCCAGCAGCTCAGAGGGGGCGGGAGGCTACACCTTC
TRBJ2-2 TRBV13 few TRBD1 CASSILPGQGFTGELFF TGTGCCAGCAGCATACTACCGGGACAGGGTTTCACCGGGGAGCTGTTTTTT
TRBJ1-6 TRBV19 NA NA CASSIGQYNSPLHF TGTGCCAGTAGTATTGGGCAGTATAATTCACCCCTCCACTTT
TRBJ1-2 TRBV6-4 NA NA CASSDYAGTGVVGYTF TGTGCCAGCAGTGACTATGCCGGGACGGGGGTGGTTGGCTACACCTTC
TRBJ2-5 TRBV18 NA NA CASSPRRGPGETQYF TGTGCCAGCTCACCCCGAAGGGGCCCGGGAGAGACCCAGTACTTC
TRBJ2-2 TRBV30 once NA CAWSLARAGELFF TGTGCCTGGAGTTTGGCACGGGCCGGGGAGCTGTTTTTT
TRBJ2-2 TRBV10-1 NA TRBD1 CASSHTGGYTGELFF TGCGCCAGCAGTCACACAGGGGGCTACACCGGGGAGCTGTTTTTT
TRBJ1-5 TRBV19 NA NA CASSISQGNLNQPQHF TGTGCCAGTAGTATAAGTCAGGGGAATCTAAATCAGCCCCAGCATTTT
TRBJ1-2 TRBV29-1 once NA CSVRGRRSFENTF TGCAGCGTTCGTGGGCGACGCTCCTTCGAAAACACCTTC
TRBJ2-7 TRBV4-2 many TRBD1 CASSQSFGTGNDEQYF TGTGCCAGCAGCCAATCTTTCGGGACAGGGAACGACGAGCAGTACTTC
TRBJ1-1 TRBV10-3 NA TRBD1 CATQGQVFHGAEAFF TGTGCCACTCAGGGACAGGTCTTTCATGGTGCTGAAGCTTTCTTT
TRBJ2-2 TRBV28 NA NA CASTRPEPGELFF TGTGCCAGCACGCGTCCGGAGCCCGGGGAGCTGTTTTTT
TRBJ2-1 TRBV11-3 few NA CASSLTRVGEQFF TGTGCCAGCAGCTTAACTAGGGTGGGCGAGCAGTTCTTC
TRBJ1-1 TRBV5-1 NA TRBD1 CASSLGAGQLEAFF TGCGCCAGCAGCTTGGGCGCGGGACAGCTTGAAGCTTTCTTT
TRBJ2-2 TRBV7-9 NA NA CASSLGVTGSAGELFF TGTGCCAGCAGCTTAGGTGTGACAGGAAGCGCCGGGGAGCTGTTTTTT
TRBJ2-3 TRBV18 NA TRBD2 CASSLRTSGRGPSLTDTQYF TGTGCCAGCTCACTTCGGACTAGCGGGAGGGGCCCTTCCCTCACAGATACGCAGTATTTT
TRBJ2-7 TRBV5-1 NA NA CASSEGFPDEQYF TGCGCCAGCAGCGAGGGCTTCCCGGACGAGCAGTACTTC
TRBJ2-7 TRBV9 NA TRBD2 CASSVIAGGPVEQYF TGTGCCAGCAGCGTAATTGCGGGAGGGCCGGTAGAGCAGTACTTC